This TCR beta chain stems from a study of cytomegalovirus exposure and HLA in healthy donors. PCR employed 60 Vbeta and 13 Jbeta primers. Some clones are missing from TCRdb's copy, which holds only in-frame ones; the method was immunoSEQ multiplex PCR. This table holds 150,000 to 200,000 clones, approximately 82% found once. Findings and limits, study-wide: Later analysis identified 16,000 or so TCR beta sequences associated with HLA alleles, using a false discovery rate threshold of 0.05. Donors belonging to an Asian-associated ancestry cluster reportedly showed fewer N-insertions in productive TCRs than the 666-donor mean, according to what a later analysis found.

The donors (healthy individuals) were bone marrow donors. In the case of this clone: Its antigen is unidentified.

The sample taken for sequencing was PBMCs. The clonotype was recovered from a woman between 18 and 29 years old in good health and CMV-seropositive.

Here the CDR3 reads CASSPFGGGNYNEQFF. DNA of the CDR3: TGTGCCAGCAGCCCATTCGGCGGGGGGAACTACAATGAGCAGTTCTTC. This chain connects TRBV5-4 to TRBJ2-1, with 8 nucleotides matching TRBD2. V shed 4 bases, J shed 3 bases, and the junction held 9 bases outside the gene matches. The germline V gene encodes CDR1 SGHNT and CDR2 YYREEE (reference sequence). The CDR3 runs to 16 residues. Based on the CDR3 plus reference TRBV5-4 and TRBJ2-1, the full variable domain is ETGVTQSPTHLIKTRGQQVTLRCSSQSGHNTVSWYQQALGQGPQFIFQYYREEENGRGNFPPRFSGLQFPNYSSELNVNALELDDSALYLCASSPFGGGNYNEQFFGPGTRLTVL.